The source of this TCR beta chain is a study of cytomegalovirus exposure and HLA in healthy donors. Study results and limitations: According to a later analysis, donors in an Asian-associated ancestry cluster reportedly had fewer N-insertions than the 666-donor mean.

With regard to this clone: Its antigen is as yet unknown.

Germline loops: CDR1 WNHNN, CDR2 SYGVQD (reference sequence). V lost 4 bases to trimming and J lost 8 bases, with 11 bases between them. The CDR3 is made up of 13 amino acids. The PCR ran on 60 Vbeta and 13 Jbeta primers. Produced via immunoSEQ multiplex PCR; TCRdb's table is partial and in-frame only. Here the sample table reports some 80,000 clones. The rearrangement joins TRBV10-1 to TRBJ1-4; a weak D match, TRBD1 (6 bases). This clonotype was obtained from a woman under 40 in good health and CMV-seronegative. Sequencing was carried out using PBMCs. As DNA, the CDR3 is TGCGCCAGCAGTGCAGGGGTGGAAGAAAAACTGTTTTTT. Translation: CASSAGVEEKLFF.